Sequencing of this TCR beta chain was carried out in a study of early T cells in non-severe SARS-CoV-2 infection. Trimming removed 10 bases from V and 4 bases from J, with 10 bases in between. The CDR3 length is 11 residues. There are many counts of this clonotype. TCRdb passed the 5' RACE reads through MiXCR, listing each CDR3 protein once. The sample holds 30,000 to 35,000 distinct CDR3 sequences, approximately 5% seen once. The sample taken for sequencing was whole blood. J is TRBJ1-2 and V is TRBV12-3 or TRBV12-4; no clear D. The TCR sequence derives from an adult who was a healthcare worker with PCR-confirmed SARS-CoV-2 infection or an uninfected control (not recorded which). The CDR3 reads CANQTVYGYTF. The CDR3 DNA reads as TGTGCCAACCAGACGGTCTATGGCTACACCTTC.